This T cell receptor beta chain was identified in a study of T cells after yellow fever vaccination. The wider study: The authors prepared low-cell-number fractions using SMART-Seq v4 Ultra Low Input.

In making TCR cDNA, 5'RACE template switching added a universal primer site and UMIs to it. TCRdb reprocessed the 5' RACE reads via MiXCR and lists one record per CDR3 protein. This sample has 400,000 or so distinct CDR3 sequences, with 11% found just once. Study-level results: At around 95% for CD4 and approximately 89% for CD8, most primary-vaccination clones showed up again after the booster. A weaker secondary response peaked on day 5, the primary on day 15.

Turning to this clonotype: Its antigen is undetermined.

The source was PBMCs, collected on the day of the first yellow fever vaccination. The origin of this receptor is a man aged 18 to 29 who received the YFV17D yellow fever vaccine.

This CDR3 reads CSASHFLGNTEAFF. The CDR3 DNA reads TGCAGTGCTTCACACTTTTTGGGGAACACTGAAGCTTTCTTT. The rearrangement links TRBV20-1 to TRBJ1-1; D uncertain. Germline assignment: CDR1 DFQATT and CDR2 SNEGSKA (reference sequence). With 5 bases removed from V and 1 base from J, the gap between germline ends came to 14 bases. CDR3 length: 14 amino acids.